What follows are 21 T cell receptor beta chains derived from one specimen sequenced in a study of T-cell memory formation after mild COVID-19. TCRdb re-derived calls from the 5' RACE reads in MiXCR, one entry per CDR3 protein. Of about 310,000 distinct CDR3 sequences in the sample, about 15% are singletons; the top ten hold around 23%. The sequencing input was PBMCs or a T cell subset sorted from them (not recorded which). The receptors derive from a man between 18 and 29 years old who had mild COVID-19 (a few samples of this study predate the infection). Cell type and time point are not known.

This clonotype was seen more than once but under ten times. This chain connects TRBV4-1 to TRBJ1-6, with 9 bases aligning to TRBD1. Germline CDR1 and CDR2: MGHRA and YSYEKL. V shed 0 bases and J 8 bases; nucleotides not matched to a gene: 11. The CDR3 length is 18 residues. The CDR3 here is CASSQERTGATSYSPLHF. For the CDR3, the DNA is TGCGCCAGCAGCCAAGAGAGGACAGGGGCGACGAGCTATTCACCCCTCCACTTT.

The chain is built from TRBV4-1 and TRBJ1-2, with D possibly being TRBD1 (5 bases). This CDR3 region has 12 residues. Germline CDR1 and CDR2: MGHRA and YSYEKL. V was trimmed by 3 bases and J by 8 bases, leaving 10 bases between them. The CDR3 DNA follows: TGCGCCAGCAGCCACGGGACGTTAGGCTACACCTTC. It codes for CASSHGTLGYTF.

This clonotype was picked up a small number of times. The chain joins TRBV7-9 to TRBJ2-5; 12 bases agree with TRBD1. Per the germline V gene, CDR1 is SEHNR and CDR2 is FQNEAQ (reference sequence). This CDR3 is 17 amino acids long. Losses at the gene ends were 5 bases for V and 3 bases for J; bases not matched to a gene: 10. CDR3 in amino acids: CASSPGTGGWGKETQYF. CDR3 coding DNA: TGTGCCAGCAGCCCCGGGACAGGGGGCTGGGGGAAAGAGACCCAGTACTTC.

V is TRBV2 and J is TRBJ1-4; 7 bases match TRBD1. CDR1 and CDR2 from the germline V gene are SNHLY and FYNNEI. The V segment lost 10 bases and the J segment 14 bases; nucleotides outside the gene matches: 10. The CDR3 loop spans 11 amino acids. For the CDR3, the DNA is TGTGCCACCGGGGGAGGGGGCGGCCTGTTTTTT. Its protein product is CATGGGGGLFF.

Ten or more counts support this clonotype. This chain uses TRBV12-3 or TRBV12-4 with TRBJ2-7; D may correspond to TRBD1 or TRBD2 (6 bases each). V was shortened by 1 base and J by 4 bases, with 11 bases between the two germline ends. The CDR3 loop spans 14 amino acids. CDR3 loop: CASSLVGGTYEQYF. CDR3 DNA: TGTGCCAGCAGTTTAGTAGGGGGGACATACGAGCAGTACTTC.

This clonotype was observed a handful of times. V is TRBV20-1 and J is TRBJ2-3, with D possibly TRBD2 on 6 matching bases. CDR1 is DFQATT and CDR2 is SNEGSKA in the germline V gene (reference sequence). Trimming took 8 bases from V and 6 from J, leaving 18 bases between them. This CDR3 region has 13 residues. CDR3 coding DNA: TGCAGTCCCCTTGGGACTCAAACTGATACGCAGTATTTT. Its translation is CSPLGTQTDTQYF.

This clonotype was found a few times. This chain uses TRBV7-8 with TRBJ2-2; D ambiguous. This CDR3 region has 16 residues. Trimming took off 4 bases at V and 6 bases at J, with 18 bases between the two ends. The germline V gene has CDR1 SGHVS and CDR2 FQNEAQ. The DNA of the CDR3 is TGTGCCAGCAGCTCCCTTCGGGTGGTGGTGGCCGGGGAGCTGTTTTTT. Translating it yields CASSSLRVVVAGELFF.

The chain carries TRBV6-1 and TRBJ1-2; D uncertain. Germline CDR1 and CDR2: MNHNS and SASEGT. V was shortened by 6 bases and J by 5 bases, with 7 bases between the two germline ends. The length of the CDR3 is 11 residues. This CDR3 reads CASRLEYGYTF. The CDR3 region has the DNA TGTGCCAGCAGGCTGGAGTATGGCTACACCTTC.

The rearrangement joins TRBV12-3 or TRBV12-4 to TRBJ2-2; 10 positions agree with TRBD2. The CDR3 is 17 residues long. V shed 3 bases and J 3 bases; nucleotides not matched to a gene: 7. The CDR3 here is CASSFGGLAGDTGELFF. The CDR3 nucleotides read TGTGCCAGCAGTTTCGGTGGCCTAGCGGGAGACACCGGGGAGCTGTTTTTT.

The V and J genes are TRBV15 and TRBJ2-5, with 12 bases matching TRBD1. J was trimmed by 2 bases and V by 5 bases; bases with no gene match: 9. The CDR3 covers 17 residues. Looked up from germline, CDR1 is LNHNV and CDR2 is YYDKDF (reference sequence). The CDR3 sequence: CATSSGQGARMQETQYF. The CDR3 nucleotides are TGTGCCACCAGCTCGGGACAGGGGGCCCGGATGCAAGAGACCCAGTACTTC.

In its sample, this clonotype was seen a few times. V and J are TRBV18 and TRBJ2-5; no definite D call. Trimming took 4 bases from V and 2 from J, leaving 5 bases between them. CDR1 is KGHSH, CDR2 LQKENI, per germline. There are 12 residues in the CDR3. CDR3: CASSQLQETQYF. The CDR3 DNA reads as TGTGCCAGCTCACAACTGCAAGAGACCCAGTACTTC.

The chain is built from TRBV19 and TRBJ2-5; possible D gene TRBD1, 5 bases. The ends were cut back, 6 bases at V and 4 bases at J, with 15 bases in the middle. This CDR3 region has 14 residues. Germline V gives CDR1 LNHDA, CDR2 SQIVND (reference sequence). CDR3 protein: CASSPSGRAETQYF. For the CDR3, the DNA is TGTGCCAGTAGCCCTTCGGGCAGGGCAGAGACCCAGTACTTC.

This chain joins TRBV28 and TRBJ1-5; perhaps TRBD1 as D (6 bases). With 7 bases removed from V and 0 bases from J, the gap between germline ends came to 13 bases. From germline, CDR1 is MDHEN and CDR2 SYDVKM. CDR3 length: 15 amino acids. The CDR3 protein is CASTLGGASNQPQHF. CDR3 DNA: TGTGCCAGCACCCTTGGGGGGGCTAGCAATCAGCCCCAGCATTTT.

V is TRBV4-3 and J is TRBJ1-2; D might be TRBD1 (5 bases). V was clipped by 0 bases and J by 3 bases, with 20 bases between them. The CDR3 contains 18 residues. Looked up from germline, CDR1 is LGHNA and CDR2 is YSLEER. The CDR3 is CASSQDQGLRRVYYGYTF. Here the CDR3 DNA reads TGCGCCAGCAGCCAAGATCAGGGCCTCCGACGGGTTTACTATGGCTACACCTTC.

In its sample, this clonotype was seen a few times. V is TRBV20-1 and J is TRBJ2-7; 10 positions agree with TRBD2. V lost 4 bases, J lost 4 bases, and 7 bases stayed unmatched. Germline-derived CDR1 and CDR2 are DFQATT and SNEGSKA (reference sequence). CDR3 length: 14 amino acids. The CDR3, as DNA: TGCAGTGCTATGATAGCGGGGGGCGAGTACGAGCAGTACGTC. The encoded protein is CSAMIAGGEYEQYV.

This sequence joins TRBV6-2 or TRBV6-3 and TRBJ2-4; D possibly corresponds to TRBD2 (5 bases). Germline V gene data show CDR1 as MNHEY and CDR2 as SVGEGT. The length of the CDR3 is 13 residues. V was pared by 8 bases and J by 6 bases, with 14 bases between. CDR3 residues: CASDGGEINIQYF. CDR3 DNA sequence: TGTGCCAGCGATGGTGGGGAGATAAACATTCAGTACTTC.

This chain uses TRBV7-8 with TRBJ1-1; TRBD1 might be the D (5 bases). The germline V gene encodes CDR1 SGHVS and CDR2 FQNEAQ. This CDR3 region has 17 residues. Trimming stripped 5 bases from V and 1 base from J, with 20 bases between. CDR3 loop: CASSLGRRTRENTEAFF. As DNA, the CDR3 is TGTGCCAGCAGCCTAGGTCGAAGGACAAGAGAGAACACTGAAGCTTTCTTT.

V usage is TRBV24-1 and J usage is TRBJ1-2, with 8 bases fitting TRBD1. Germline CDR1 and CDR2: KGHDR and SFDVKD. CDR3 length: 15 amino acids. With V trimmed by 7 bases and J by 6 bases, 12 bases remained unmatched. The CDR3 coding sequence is TGTGCCACCAGCGCCGGGACAGGCACTGTCGATGGCTACACCTTC. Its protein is CATSAGTGTVDGYTF.

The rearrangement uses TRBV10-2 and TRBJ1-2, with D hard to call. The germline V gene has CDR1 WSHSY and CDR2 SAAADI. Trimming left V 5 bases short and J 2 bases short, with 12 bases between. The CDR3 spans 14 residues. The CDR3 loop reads CASSSRSWNYGYTF. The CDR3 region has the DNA TGCGCCAGCAGTTCTAGGTCTTGGAACTATGGCTACACCTTC.

This CDR3 is CASSRITEGAYEQYF. Written as DNA, the CDR3 is TGCGCCAGCAGCCGAATTACAGAGGGAGCCTACGAGCAGTACTTC. This chain links TRBV4-1 with TRBJ2-7; tentative D call: TRBD2 (5 bases). V was clipped by 4 bases and J by 2 bases, with 15 bases between them. The CDR3 contains 15 residues. Germline CDR1 and CDR2: MGHRA and YSYEKL.

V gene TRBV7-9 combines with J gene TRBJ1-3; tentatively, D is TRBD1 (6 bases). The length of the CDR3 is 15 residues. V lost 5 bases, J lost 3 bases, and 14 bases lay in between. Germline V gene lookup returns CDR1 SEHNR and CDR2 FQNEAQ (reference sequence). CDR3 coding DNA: TGTGCCAGCAGCCCTCTGGCAGGGGATGGAAACACCATATATTTT. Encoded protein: CASSPLAGDGNTIYF. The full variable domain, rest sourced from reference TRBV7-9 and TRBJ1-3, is DTGVSQNPRHKITKRGQNVTFRCDPISEHNRLYWYRQTLGQGPEFLTYFQNEAQLEKSRLLSDRFSAERPKGSFSTLEIQRTEQGDSAMYLCASSPLAGDGNTIYFGEGSWLTVV.